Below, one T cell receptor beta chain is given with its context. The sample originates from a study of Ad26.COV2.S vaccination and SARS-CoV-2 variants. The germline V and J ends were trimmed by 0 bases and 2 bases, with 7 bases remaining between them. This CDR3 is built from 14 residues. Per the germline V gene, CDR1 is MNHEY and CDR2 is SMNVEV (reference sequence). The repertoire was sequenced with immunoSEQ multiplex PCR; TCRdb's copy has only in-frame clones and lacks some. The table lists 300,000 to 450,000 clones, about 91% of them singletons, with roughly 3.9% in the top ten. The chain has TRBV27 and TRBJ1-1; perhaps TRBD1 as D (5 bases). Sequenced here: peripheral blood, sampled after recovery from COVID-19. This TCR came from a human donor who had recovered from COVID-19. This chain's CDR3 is CASSLSGQNTEAFF. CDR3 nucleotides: TGTGCCAGCAGTTTATCAGGACAAAACACTGAAGCTTTCTTT.